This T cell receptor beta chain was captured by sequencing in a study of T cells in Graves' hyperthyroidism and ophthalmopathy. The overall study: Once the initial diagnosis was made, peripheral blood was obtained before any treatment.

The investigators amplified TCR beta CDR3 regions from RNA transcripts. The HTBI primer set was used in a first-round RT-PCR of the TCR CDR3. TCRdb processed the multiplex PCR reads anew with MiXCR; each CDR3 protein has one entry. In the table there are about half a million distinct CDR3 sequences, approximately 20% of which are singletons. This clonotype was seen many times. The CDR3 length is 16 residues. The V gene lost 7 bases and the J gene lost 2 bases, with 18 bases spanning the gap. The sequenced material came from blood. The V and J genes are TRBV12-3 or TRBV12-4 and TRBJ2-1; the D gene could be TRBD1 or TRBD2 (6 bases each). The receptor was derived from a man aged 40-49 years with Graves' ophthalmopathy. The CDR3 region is CASKPRRGAAYNEQFF. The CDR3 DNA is TGTGCCAGCAAACCCCGGAGGGGGGCAGCCTACAATGAGCAGTTCTTC.